This T cell receptor (beta chain) originates from a study of T-cell memory formation after mild COVID-19. Study-wide results and caveats: Cross-reactive memory seemingly joined, as some responding clones were found in pre-infection memory.

The TCR alpha and TCR beta cDNA libraries, bearing sample barcodes and UMIs, were generated by 5'RACE using constant-segment primers. MiXCR was run by TCRdb on the 5' RACE reads, yielding one entry per CDR3 protein. The data hold roughly 410,000 distinct CDR3 sequences, with 24% observed a single time. Of note for this clonotype: Its target is unknown.

Germline V gene lookup returns CDR1 LNHNV and CDR2 YYDKDF (reference sequence). The V and J ends lost 0 bases and 4 bases respectively, with 7 bases between them. The CDR3 length is 13 residues. The sequenced sample consisted of PBMCs or a T cell subset sorted from them (not recorded which). This sequence was found in an adult woman who had mild COVID-19 (a few samples of this study predate the infection). Cell type and time point are not known. This chain joins TRBV15 and TRBJ2-7; the D call may be TRBD1 or TRBD2 (5 bases each). CDR3 protein: CATSRDEGYEQYF. The CDR3, as DNA: TGTGCCACCAGCAGAGATGAGGGGTACGAGCAGTACTTC.